Following are 17 T cell receptor beta chains from one sample sequenced in a study of blood T cell repertoires in COVID-19. Here immunoSEQ multiplex PCR was the method, and the copy in TCRdb shows in-frame clones only, minus some. Altogether a few hundred thousand clones are present, roughly 85% being singletons, with the ten largest covering 2% to 3%. Sequenced sample: peripheral blood. These receptors all come from a woman aged 70-85 years with COVID-19, enrolled during active disease.

The chain joins TRBV29-1 to TRBJ1-2, with D possibly matching TRBD1 (5 bases). In germline, CDR1 is SQVTM, CDR2 ANQGSEA. This CDR3 contains 12 residues. Trimming shortened V by 3 bases and J by 8 bases, and 13 bases separated the two germline ends. As DNA, the CDR3 is TGCAGCGTTGAGGTAGGGGAGGGCGGCTACACCTTC. As protein: CSVEVGEGGYTF.

The CDR3 protein is CASSLAGSNTEAFF. The CDR3 region has the DNA TGTGCCAGCAGTTTAGCCGGGAGCAACACTGAAGCTTTCTTT. The chain joins TRBV27 to TRBJ1-1; D ambiguous. Trimming took 2 bases from V and 2 from J, leaving 9 bases between them. The germline CDR1 and CDR2 sequences are MNHEY and SMNVEV (reference sequence). The CDR3 is 14 amino acids.

This clone appeared once. The CDR3 sequence: CASSLDPREGYEQYF. Written as DNA, the CDR3 is TGTGCCAGCAGCTTAGACCCGCGGGAGGGATACGAGCAGTACTTC. The chain links TRBV7-6 to TRBJ2-7; TRBD2 matches at 9 bases. The junction had 5 bases not matched to a gene; V was cut back by 1 base and J by 4 bases. Germline V lookup: CDR1 SGHVS, CDR2 FNYEAQ. The CDR3 consists of 15 residues.

The chain recombines TRBV5-1 with TRBJ1-2; 10 bases line up with TRBD1. The junction had 10 bases not matched to a gene; V was cut back by 6 bases and J by 8 bases. Germline values: CDR1 SGHRS, CDR2 YFSETQ. CDR3 length: 14 amino acids. CDR3 coding DNA: TGCGCCAGCACCTGGGACAGGGGAGAAGCAGGCTACACCTTC. Translated, it gives CASTWDRGEAGYTF.

The rearrangement joins TRBV2 to TRBJ2-5; weak D call: TRBD1 (6 bases). The germline V gene encodes CDR1 SNHLY and CDR2 FYNNEI. The CDR3 is 15 residues long. Trimming took 6 bases from V and 2 from J, leaving 16 bases between them. CDR3 sequence reads: CASSPDRWGQETQYF. DNA of the CDR3: TGTGCCAGCAGCCCCGACAGGTGGGGGCAAGAGACCCAGTACTTC.

Points on this clone: This same CDR3 is encoded by further DNA sequences in the sample. The rearrangement uses TRBV19 and TRBJ2-3; 9 bases agree with TRBD2. The ends lost 3 bases at V and 2 bases at J; junction bases unmatched: 3. This CDR3 spans 15 amino acids. In germline, CDR1 is LNHDA, CDR2 SQIVND (reference sequence). The CDR3 protein is CASSILAGDTDTQYF. In DNA, the CDR3 is TGTGCCAGTAGTATCTTAGCGGGGGACACAGATACGCAGTATTTT.

The gene calls are TRBV2 and TRBJ2-7, with 10 nucleotides matching TRBD1. With V trimmed by 11 bases and J by 2 bases, 9 bases remained unmatched. Germline V lookup: CDR1 SNHLY, CDR2 FYNNEI. The CDR3 has 14 residues. The CDR3 spells CAGRVGQGAYEQYF. For the CDR3, the DNA is TGTGCCGGGCGTGTTGGACAGGGGGCCTACGAGCAGTACTTC.

The genes are TRBV9 and TRBJ1-6, with D tentatively TRBD1 (6 bases). The V end was cut by 0 bases, the J end by 7 bases, with 11 bases between. Germline assignment: CDR1 SGDLS and CDR2 YYNGEE. The CDR3 has 15 residues. In DNA form, the CDR3 reads TGTGCCAGCAGCGTAGCTTGGCAGGGGAATTCACCCCTCCACTTT. It yields the protein CASSVAWQGNSPLHF.

This rearrangement joins TRBV7-2 to TRBJ2-7; 7 nucleotides match TRBD2. The V gene's germline CDR1 is SGHTA and CDR2 FQGNSA. The CDR3 contains 16 residues. The ends lost 1 base at V and 3 bases at J; junction bases unmatched: 9. CDR3 region: CASSLVGGSTFYEQYF. For the CDR3, the DNA is TGTGCCAGCAGCTTAGTCGGGGGGTCCACCTTCTACGAGCAGTACTTC.

This chain joins TRBV4-2 and TRBJ2-3; 8 bases fit TRBD2. The germline V gene encodes CDR1 LGHNA and CDR2 YNFKEQ. The CDR3 spans 18 residues. V gave up 1 base and J gave up 1 base; unmatched junction bases: 10. The CDR3 region has the DNA TGTGCCAGCAGCCAAGGGAGATGGTCGACTAGCGGCACAGATACGCAGTATTTT. It codes for CASSQGRWSTSGTDTQYF.

This chain connects TRBV6-5 to TRBJ1-2; 10 nucleotides line up with TRBD1. V shed 4 bases, J shed 2 bases, and the junction held 1 base outside the gene matches. CDR1 is MNHEY and CDR2 is SVGAGI in the germline V gene. This CDR3 has 14 residues. The CDR3 DNA is TGTGCCAGCAGTTGGGACAGGGGAAACTATGGCTACACCTTC. Encoded protein: CASSWDRGNYGYTF.

This chain links TRBV5-1 with TRBJ2-6, with no clear D. Germline V lookup: CDR1 SGHRS, CDR2 YFSETQ. This CDR3 has 20 amino acids. The V end was cut by 0 bases, the J end by 0 bases, with 19 bases between. In DNA form, the CDR3 reads TGCGCCAGCAGCTTGGGGTACGTGGCACAGCTGAGCTCTGGGGCCAACGTCCTGACTTTC. It translates to CASSLGYVAQLSSGANVLTF.

The chain employs TRBV19 and TRBJ2-3, with D tentatively TRBD2 (6 bases). The CDR3 runs to 17 residues. Germline assignment: CDR1 LNHDA and CDR2 SQIVND (reference sequence). V was clipped by 3 bases and J by 4 bases, with 20 bases between them. The CDR3 loop reads CASSIRTQRAHSDTQYF. The CDR3 DNA reads as TGTGCCAGTAGTATTCGTACCCAGCGGGCGCACTCAGATACGCAGTATTTT.

Remarks on this clone: One end of the junction is discordant with germline, which a read error may explain. The chain is built from TRBV7-8 and TRBJ1-2; 11 nucleotides align to TRBD1. The CDR3 is made up of 15 amino acids. The germline V gene has CDR1 SGHVS and CDR2 FQNEAQ. The CDR3 protein is CASSLADRGHYGYTF. CDR3 sequence (DNA): TGTGCCAGCAGCCTAGCGGACAGGGGGCACTATGGCTACACCTTC.

The chain uses TRBV19 and TRBJ1-2; 11 bases are shared with TRBD1. Germline V gene data show CDR1 as LNHDA and CDR2 as SQIVND (reference sequence). CDR3 length: 15 amino acids. The V segment lost 4 bases and the J segment 4 bases; nucleotides outside the gene matches: 5. The CDR3 is CASSSGQGAGYGYTF. Written as DNA, the CDR3 is TGTGCCAGTAGTAGTGGACAGGGGGCAGGCTATGGCTACACCTTC.

V usage is TRBV13 and J usage is TRBJ2-1; possible D gene TRBD1, 6 bases. The CDR3 has 15 residues. Germline-derived CDR1 and CDR2 are PRHDT and FYEKMQ (reference sequence). Trimming left V 0 bases short and J 2 bases short, with 8 bases between. CDR3 coding DNA: TGTGCCAGCAGCTTAGGGGGGGCGGCCTACAATGAGCAGTTCTTC. Amino acids: CASSLGGAAYNEQFF.

This sequence joins TRBV24-1 and TRBJ2-1; TRBD1 might be the D (5 bases). CDR1 and CDR2 (germline): KGHDR, SFDVKD. The CDR3 consists of 18 residues. Trimming removed 3 bases from V and 1 base from J, with 18 bases in between. CDR3 sequence reads: CATSDPTPPGLSYNEQFF. Written as DNA, the CDR3 is TGTGCCACCAGTGATCCAACCCCACCAGGGCTTTCCTACAATGAGCAGTTCTTC.